These 20 T cell receptor beta chains were sequenced from one sample in a study of shared clonotypes between healthy human individuals (TCRdb year 2020). Libraries were prepared through the immunoSEQ multiplex PCR assay. Sourced from immuneACCESS, this table was stored by TCRdb with only in-frame sequences that have V and J called. A share of the clones is absent; for the studies checked, an unresolved V gene accounts for under half, and the remainder has no known explanation. The sample table holds over 1.5 million clones, of which 95% to 99% were seen once. About 0.42% of the sample goes to the ten largest clones. Sequenced: naive CD4+ T cells sorted from blood. The cell subset or site label on this specimen signifies: CD45RA+ positively selected. Receptors originate from a man aged 30-40 years in good health.

The chain is built from TRBV5-4 and TRBJ2-7; D not certain. The V gene lost 0 bases and the J gene lost 3 bases, with 7 bases spanning the gap. The CDR3 spans 13 residues. Germline V gives CDR1 SGHNT, CDR2 YYREEE (reference sequence). As DNA, the CDR3 is TGTGCCAGCAGCTTGGGAGTCTTCTACGAGCAGTACTTC. Encoded protein: CASSLGVFYEQYF.

The chain couples TRBV9 to TRBJ1-4; D is unclear. Germline CDR1 and CDR2: SGDLS and YYNGEE. There are 14 residues in the CDR3. Trimming cost V 4 bases and J 0 bases, with 7 bases left between them. The CDR3 DNA follows: TGTGCCAGCAGCCAAGATGCAACTAATGAAAAACTGTTTTTT. Translated: CASSQDATNEKLFF.

This chain joins TRBV18 and TRBJ2-5, with 9 bases aligning to TRBD2. V shed 3 bases and J 5 bases; nucleotides not matched to a gene: 10. The CDR3 is 16 amino acids. Germline V gene sequence: CDR1 KGHSH, CDR2 LQKENI. CDR3 nucleotides: TGTGCCAGCTCACCCCTGCGGGGGGGCCTGCAGGAGACCCAGTACTTC. As protein: CASSPLRGGLQETQYF.

V and J are TRBV29-1 and TRBJ2-5, with TRBD1 matching 7 bases. There are 14 residues in the CDR3. Unmatched junction bases numbered 12, after V lost 6 bases and J lost 5 bases. Germline CDR1 and CDR2: SQVTM and ANQGSEA. The CDR3 DNA reads as TGCAGCGTCGTAATTATGACAGGGCGCGAGACCCAGTACTTC. The encoded protein is CSVVIMTGRETQYF.

The chain is built from TRBV4-1 and TRBJ2-5, with D possibly TRBD1 on 5 matching bases. With 0 bases removed from V and 3 bases from J, the gap between germline ends came to 8 bases. Germline values: CDR1 MGHRA, CDR2 YSYEKL. CDR3 length: 14 residues. In DNA form, the CDR3 reads TGCGCCAGCAGCCAAGATCCAGGGAAAGAGACCCAGTACTTC. Protein sequence: CASSQDPGKETQYF.

Remarks on this clone: Other nucleotide sequences from this sample produce the same CDR3. The CDR3 protein is CASSPRTGGTEAFF. The CDR3 region has the DNA TGTGCCAGCTCACCAAGGACAGGGGGCACTGAAGCTTTCTTT. The chain carries TRBV18 and TRBJ1-1; 10 bases fit TRBD1. CDR3 length: 14 residues. The V segment lost 2 bases and the J segment 4 bases; nucleotides outside the gene matches: 1. Germline CDR1 reads KGHSH; CDR2 reads LQKENI.

This clone was found once. The genes are TRBV19 and TRBJ2-5; D gene unclear. There are 14 residues in the CDR3. Germline values: CDR1 LNHDA, CDR2 SQIVND (reference sequence). V shed 3 bases and J shed 7 bases, with 15 bases lying between them. The CDR3 bases are TGTGCCAGTAGTATGGATTCATTTGGGATGACCCAGTACTTC. Translated, it gives CASSMDSFGMTQYF.

CDR3: CASSLTGLRAGVRIYEQYF. The CDR3 DNA is TGTGCCAGCAGCCTGACGGGACTTAGGGCGGGAGTACGGATCTACGAGCAGTACTTC. This chain uses TRBV13 with TRBJ2-7, with 7 nucleotides matching TRBD2. The V gene's germline CDR1 is PRHDT and CDR2 FYEKMQ (reference sequence). V trimming: 5 bases; J trimming: 3 bases; junction bases outside the gene matches: 22. CDR3 length equals 19 residues.

The chain carries TRBV9 and TRBJ1-4, with a tentative D call TRBD1 (6 bases). Germline loops: CDR1 SGDLS, CDR2 YYNGEE. The CDR3 extends over 15 amino acids. The germline V and J ends were trimmed by 0 bases and 4 bases, with 10 bases remaining between them. CDR3 DNA: TGTGCCAGCAGCGTAGGGGGGCGGTTTAATGAAAAACTGTTTTTT. Protein product: CASSVGGRFNEKLFF. The full variable domain, completed using reference TRBV9 and TRBJ1-4, is DSGVTQTPKHLITATGQRVTLRCSPRSGDLSVYWYQQSLDQGLQFLIQYYNGEERAKGNILERFSAQQFPDLHSELNLSSLELGDSALYFCASSVGGRFNEKLFFGSGTQLSVL.

The V gene is TRBV28, the J gene TRBJ2-5, with 7 bases identical to TRBD1. The trim removed 10 bases at V and 5 bases at J, leaving 16 bases unmatched. CDR1 MDHEN and CDR2 SYDVKM come from the germline V gene. CDR3 length equals 15 residues. CDR3 DNA: TGTGCCACCGGAGGAAATGACAGGGCTCGGGAGACCCAGTACTTC. As protein: CATGGNDRARETQYF.

V is TRBV30 and J is TRBJ2-7; 14 bases align to TRBD2. CDR3 size: 15 residues. V gave up 2 bases and J gave up 6 bases; unmatched junction bases: 6. Germline CDR1 GTSNPN, CDR2 SVGIG (reference sequence). CDR3 in amino acids: CAWSTGTSGRIEQYF. The CDR3, as DNA: TGTGCCTGGAGTACCGGGACTAGCGGGAGAATCGAGCAGTACTTC.

This chain links TRBV7-8 with TRBJ2-3, with TRBD2 matching 12 bases. CDR3 length: 17 residues. V shed 2 bases and J 4 bases; nucleotides not matched to a gene: 7. The V gene's germline CDR1 is SGHVS and CDR2 FQNEAQ. The CDR3 reads CASSLLTSGRSSDTQYF. The CDR3 nucleotides read TGTGCCAGCAGCTTACTTACTAGCGGGAGGAGCTCAGATACGCAGTATTTT.

This clone was seen a single time. The J gene is TRBJ2-7, the V gene TRBV13; TRBD1 is a possible D gene (6 bases). This CDR3 has 14 amino acids. Trimming left V 1 base short and J 6 bases short, with 13 bases between. Germline CDR1 is PRHDT and CDR2 is FYEKMQ (reference sequence). The CDR3: CASSLALTGTEQYF. CDR3 bases: TGTGCCAGCAGCTTAGCTCTGACAGGTACCGAGCAGTACTTC.

The rearrangement joins TRBV4-1 to TRBJ2-6; D tentatively fits TRBD1 or TRBD2 (5 bases each). The germline V gene encodes CDR1 MGHRA and CDR2 YSYEKL. Trimming took off 0 bases at V and 0 bases at J, with 15 bases between the two ends. There are 19 residues in the CDR3. The CDR3 here is CASSQDFEGQGSGANVLTF. Here the CDR3 DNA reads TGCGCCAGCAGCCAAGATTTTGAGGGCCAGGGCTCTGGGGCCAACGTCCTGACTTTC.

This sequence joins TRBV11-2 and TRBJ2-3; D is undetermined. This CDR3 region has 14 residues. CDR1 is SGHAT, CDR2 FQNNGV, per germline. V lost 7 bases and J lost 2, with 13 bases in between. The CDR3 region is CASIPGVITDTQYF. CDR3 bases: TGTGCCAGCATCCCCGGAGTGATCACAGATACGCAGTATTTT. The full variable domain, in which reference TRBV11-2 and TRBJ2-3 provide the parts outside the CDR3, is EAGVAQSPRYKIIEKRQSVAFWCNPISGHATLYWYQQILGQGPKLLIQFQNNGVVDDSQLPKDRFSAERLKGVDSTLKIQPAKLEDSAVYLCASIPGVITDTQYFGPGTRLTVL.

The rearrangement uses TRBV7-3 and TRBJ2-7; 12 positions match TRBD1. Trimming cost V 1 base and J 0 bases; bases outside gene matches: 4. There are 17 residues in the CDR3. Germline V gene lookup returns CDR1 SGHTA and CDR2 FQGTGA. The CDR3 here is CASSLKGTGGVSYEQYF. The CDR3 DNA sequence: TGTGCCAGCAGCTTAAAAGGGACAGGGGGCGTCTCCTACGAGCAGTACTTC.

The rearrangement links TRBV9 to TRBJ2-7; 10 positions agree with TRBD2. This CDR3 is built from 14 residues. Germline assignment: CDR1 SGDLS and CDR2 YYNGEE. V gave up 0 bases and J gave up 6 bases; unmatched junction bases: 3. The CDR3 nucleotides read TGTGCCAGCAGCGTAGGAGGACTAGCGGTCGAGCAGTACTTC. Protein: CASSVGGLAVEQYF.

The chain is built from TRBV7-6 and TRBJ2-7; D is possibly TRBD2 (6 bases). Germline CDR1 SGHVS, CDR2 FNYEAQ. The CDR3 is made up of 15 amino acids. V was shortened by 5 bases and J by 5 bases, with 19 bases between the two germline ends. The CDR3 region is CASSPRSGSYDEQYF. DNA of the CDR3: TGTGCCAGCAGCCCCCGATCCGGGAGCTACGACGAGCAGTACTTC.

A note on this clone: Mismatch with germline at one junction end may stem from a read error. This same CDR3 is encoded by further DNA sequences in the sample. This chain uses TRBV5-1 with TRBJ2-3; either TRBD1 or TRBD2 may supply D (5 bases each). CDR1 and CDR2 (germline): SGHRS, YFSETQ. The CDR3 length is 14 residues. DNA for the CDR3: TGCGCCAGCAGTTTGGGGACCACCACAGATACGCAGTATTTT. Translated, it gives CASSLGTTTDTQYF.

The CDR3 loop is CASSGSVGPTYGYTF. As DNA, the CDR3 is TGTGCCAGCAGTGGGAGTGTTGGGCCGACTTATGGCTACACCTTC. The chain is built from TRBV6-1 and TRBJ1-2; D unclear. Per germline, CDR1 MNHNS and CDR2 SASEGT. Trimming shortened V by 4 bases and J by 5 bases, and 17 bases separated the two germline ends. The CDR3 has 15 residues.